This passage covers 29 T cell receptor beta chains from one sample sequenced in a study of T cells in Graves' hyperthyroidism and ophthalmopathy. Researchers took RNA transcripts and amplified the TCR beta CDR3 regions from them. The TCR CDR3 was amplified in a first-round RT-PCR using the HTBI primer set. TCRdb used MiXCR to reprocess the multiplex PCR reads, holding one entry per CDR3 protein. The sample includes roughly 500,000 distinct CDR3 sequences, around 13% of them seen just once. Sequencing was carried out using blood. The receptors shown here come from a woman aged 25 to 39 with Graves' hyperthyroidism that later progressed to Graves' ophthalmopathy.

Ten or more counts support this clonotype. The chain recombines TRBV10-3 with TRBJ1-2; possibly TRBD1 for D (6 bases). Germline V gene data show CDR1 as ENHRY and CDR2 as SYGVKD. The CDR3 length is 13 residues. V was shortened by 4 bases and J by 6 bases, with 12 bases between the two germline ends. CDR3 amino acids: CAISVDSLNGYTF. CDR3 DNA: TGTGCCATCAGTGTGGACAGCTTGAATGGCTACACCTTC.

This clonotype was detected only a few times. The rearrangement joins TRBV24-1 to TRBJ2-3; D is possibly TRBD2 (5 bases). Germline V gene lookup returns CDR1 KGHDR and CDR2 SFDVKD. The CDR3 contains 13 residues. V gave up 4 bases and J gave up 4 bases, with 8 bases separating them. As DNA, the CDR3 is TGTGCCACCAGTGAAGCGGACCCAGATACGCAGTATTTT. Its protein product is CATSEADPDTQYF.

This clonotype was observed a few times. A much larger clone differs from this one at a single base, so this may be a read error. The chain recombines TRBV6-6 with TRBJ2-7, with D perhaps being TRBD1 or TRBD2 (5 bases each). This CDR3 contains 13 residues. The V and J ends lost 2 bases and 3 bases respectively, with 8 bases between them. The V gene's germline CDR1 is MNHNY and CDR2 SVGAGI (reference sequence). CDR3 DNA: TGTGCCAGCAGTTACGGGGGTTTCTACGAGCAGTACTTC. Its translation is CASSYGGFYEQYF.

With regard to this clonotype: Being one base from a much bigger clone, this may be a read error. This chain joins TRBV7-3 and TRBJ2-2; perhaps D is TRBD1 or TRBD2 (5 bases each). The germline gives CDR1 SGHTA, CDR2 FQGTGA. CDR3 size: 15 residues. In nucleotides, the CDR3 is TGTGCCAGCAGCCCAGCAACTAGGGCCACCGGGGACCTGTTTTTT. This translates into CASSPATRATGDLFF. The full variable domain, its missing parts supplied by reference TRBV7-3 and TRBJ2-2, is GAGVSQTPSNKVTEKGKYVELRCDPISGHTALYWYRQSLGQGPEFLIYFQGTGAADDSGLPNDRFFAVRPEGSVSTLKIQRTERGDSAVYLCASSPATRATGDLFFGEGSRLTVL.

At least ten counts were recorded for this clonotype. The V and J genes are TRBV6-1 and TRBJ2-1, with 10 bases lining up with TRBD2. Germline loops: CDR1 MNHNS, CDR2 SASEGT. The CDR3 covers 14 residues. The V gene end was trimmed by 7 bases and the J gene end by 8 bases; junction bases not matched to a gene: 8. In DNA, the CDR3 is TGTGCCAGCAAGACACTAGCGGGAACTGATGAGCAGTTCTTC. Its protein is CASKTLAGTDEQFF.

This clonotype was detected many times. For the CDR3, the DNA is TGCAGCGTTGAAGATCCGACGGTCGGGAACACCGGGGAGCTGTTTTTT. The encoded protein is CSVEDPTVGNTGELFF. The rearrangement joins TRBV29-1 to TRBJ2-2; D is uncertain. CDR1 is SQVTM, CDR2 ANQGSEA, per germline. The V end was cut by 0 bases, the J end by 1 base, with 12 bases between. The CDR3 is made up of 16 amino acids.

This clonotype was detected many times. The chain carries TRBV12-3 or TRBV12-4 and TRBJ2-5; 8 bases match TRBD1. This CDR3 is built from 13 residues. V lost 6 bases and J lost 4; bases outside the gene matches: 4. CDR3 in DNA: TGTGCCAGCAGCCGCGGACAGGGAGAGACCCAGTACTTC. It yields the protein CASSRGQGETQYF.

This clonotype was recorded many times. The chain couples TRBV7-8 to TRBJ2-7, with TRBD1 identical over 8 bases. Per the germline V gene, CDR1 is SGHVS and CDR2 is FQNEAQ. This CDR3 is 15 amino acids long. J was trimmed by 3 bases and V by 1 base; bases with no gene match: 5. The CDR3 is CASSLERTGSYEQYF. The CDR3 DNA is TGTGCCAGCAGCTTAGAGAGGACAGGGAGCTACGAGCAGTACTTC.

This clonotype showed up just a few times. The chain uses TRBV25-1 and TRBJ1-3, with TRBD1 identical over 8 bases. J gave up 5 bases and V 2 bases, and 11 bases lay outside the gene matches. The V gene's germline CDR1 is MGHDK and CDR2 SYGVNS. The CDR3 contains 17 residues. The DNA for the CDR3 is TGTGCCAGCAGTGAAGTAGGGCGACAGGGGTGGAGAAACACCATATATTTT. This encodes CASSEVGRQGWRNTIYF.

This clonotype was detected ten times or more. The chain employs TRBV2 and TRBJ1-6; D might be TRBD1 (6 bases). Trimming removed 6 bases from V and 10 bases from J, with 19 bases in between. This CDR3 contains 15 residues. Germline loops: CDR1 SNHLY, CDR2 FYNNEI. CDR3 nucleotide sequence: TGTGCCAGCAGCGGGGACAATGGTTTTAACTCACCCCTCCACTTT. Translated, it gives CASSGDNGFNSPLHF. The full variable domain, in which reference TRBV2 and TRBJ1-6 provide the parts outside the CDR3, is EPEVTQTPSHQVTQMGQEVILRCVPISNHLYFYWYRQILGQKVEFLVSFYNNEISEKSEIFDDQFSVERPDGSNFTLKIRSTKLEDSAMYFCASSGDNGFNSPLHFGNGTRLTVT.

The chain recombines TRBV2 with TRBJ2-5; 14 bases align to TRBD2. Trimming at V came to 6 bases and at J to 4 bases, leaving 7 bases not matched to a gene. This CDR3 is 16 amino acids long. Looked up from germline, CDR1 is SNHLY and CDR2 is FYNNEI. The CDR3 coding sequence is TGTGCCAGCAGGGCCGGGACTAGCGGGAGAGGAGAGACCCAGTACTTC. Translation: CASRAGTSGRGETQYF. Full variable domain (rest looked up from reference TRBV2 and TRBJ2-5): EPEVTQTPSHQVTQMGQEVILRCVPISNHLYFYWYRQILGQKVEFLVSFYNNEISEKSEIFDDQFSVERPDGSNFTLKIRSTKLEDSAMYFCASRAGTSGRGETQYFGPGTRLLVL.

This clonotype has at least ten counts. The rearrangement uses TRBV20-1 and TRBJ2-7, with unresolved D. V lost 1 base, J lost 5 bases, and 12 bases lay in between. CDR3 length: 13 amino acids. Germline V gene lookup returns CDR1 DFQATT and CDR2 SNEGSKA (reference sequence). The CDR3 spells CSARVPLSDEQYF. In DNA form, the CDR3 reads TGCAGTGCTAGAGTCCCCCTAAGTGACGAGCAGTACTTC.

This clonotype has a handful of counts. The CDR3 nucleotides are TGCAGTGCTAGATCTGGGACTCCCATCACCTTC. Protein: CSARSGTPITF. V is TRBV20-1 and J is TRBJ1-2; possible D gene TRBD1, 5 bases. Germline V gene lookup returns CDR1 DFQATT and CDR2 SNEGSKA (reference sequence). Trimming took 2 bases from V and 13 from J, leaving 14 bases between them. The CDR3 is made up of 11 amino acids.

On this clonotype: This CDR3 fails to terminate in the conserved phenylalanine or tryptophan, so it likely reflects a read error. The chain uses TRBV29-1 and TRBJ1-2; D is perhaps TRBD1 (6 bases). V dropped 3 bases and J dropped 2 bases, with 10 bases sitting between them. The CDR3 runs 13 residues. Germline CDR1 SQVTM, CDR2 ANQGSEA. The CDR3 region has the DNA TGCAGCGTTGACGAGGACAGCAACTATGGCTACACCATC. This translates into CSVDEDSNYGYTI.

The rearrangement links TRBV5-1 to TRBJ2-7, with TRBD2 identical over 9 bases. The germline V gene encodes CDR1 SGHRS and CDR2 YFSETQ. After removal of 8 bases from V and 2 bases from J, the junction contained 14 bases not matched to a gene. The CDR3 is made up of 16 amino acids. CDR3 nucleotide sequence: TGCGCCAGTTTCGGAGCGGGAGGTTCCGCTACCTACGAGCAGTACTTC. Translating it yields CASFGAGGSATYEQYF.

This clonotype was seen repeatedly, ten times or more. The V gene is TRBV30, the J gene TRBJ1-2; D perhaps matches TRBD1 (5 bases). V was cut by 0 bases and J by 3 bases, with 23 bases left in between. The CDR3 loop spans 18 amino acids. The germline CDR1 and CDR2 sequences are GTSNPN and SVGIG (reference sequence). DNA of the CDR3: TGTGCCTGGAGTGTACCGAAGGGAGCAGGGAGGCCAGACTATGGCTACACCTTC. This codes for CAWSVPKGAGRPDYGYTF. Drawing the rest from reference TRBV30 and TRBJ1-2, the complete variable domain is SQTIHQWPATLVQPVGSPLSLECTVEGTSNPNLYWYRQAAGRGLQLLFYSVGIGQISSEVPQNLSASRPQDRQFILSSKKLLLSDSGFYLCAWSVPKGAGRPDYGYTFGSGTRLTVV.

This clonotype was picked up many times. V is TRBV6-2 or TRBV6-3 and J is TRBJ2-7; D unresolved. CDR3 length: 12 amino acids. Trimming removed 6 bases at V and 5 bases at J, with 11 bases between. Germline assignment: CDR1 MNHEY and CDR2 SVGEGT. The CDR3 loop reads CASRPGRNEQYF. The CDR3 DNA sequence: TGTGCCAGCAGGCCCGGTAGGAACGAGCAGTACTTC.

Only a few counts were recorded for this clonotype. This chain uses TRBV13 with TRBJ1-6, with 7 bases matching TRBD1. The V gene's germline CDR1 is PRHDT and CDR2 FYEKMQ (reference sequence). The junction had 5 bases not matched to a gene; V was cut back by 2 bases and J by 7 bases. This CDR3 has 15 amino acids. The CDR3: CASSLNPGGNSPLHF. The CDR3, as DNA: TGTGCCAGCAGCTTAAATCCAGGGGGGAATTCACCCCTCCACTTT.

This clonotype has only a few counts. The CDR3 bases are TGTGCCAGCAGTCGGACTAGCGGGAGTGAAGGGGAGCTGTTTTTT. Its protein product is CASSRTSGSEGELFF. J is TRBJ2-2 and V is TRBV6-1, with 13 positions matching TRBD2. In germline, CDR1 is MNHNS, CDR2 SASEGT. CDR3 length equals 15 residues. V gave up 5 bases and J gave up 8 bases; unmatched junction bases: 5.

The chain carries TRBV11-2 and TRBJ2-1; 10 bases fit TRBD2. The V segment lost 5 bases and the J segment 8 bases; nucleotides outside the gene matches: 9. Per germline, CDR1 SGHAT and CDR2 FQNNGV. The CDR3 has 15 amino acids. The CDR3 reads CASSPIGLAGDEQFF. The DNA for the CDR3 is TGTGCCAGCAGCCCCATTGGGCTAGCGGGAGATGAGCAGTTCTTC.

The DNA of the CDR3 is TGCAGTGCTAGAGAATATCAGGGGGCGGAGGAAAAACTGTTTTTT. It codes for CSAREYQGAEEKLFF. This chain uses TRBV20-1 with TRBJ1-4; 8 bases align to TRBD1. The CDR3 runs 15 residues. Trimming removed 0 bases from V and 8 bases from J; junction bases left unmatched: 8. Germline V lookup: CDR1 DFQATT, CDR2 SNEGSKA (reference sequence).

Many counts were recorded for this clonotype. The chain recombines TRBV10-3 with TRBJ2-7; D is uncertain. V lost 7 bases and J lost 1, with 14 bases in between. CDR1 ENHRY and CDR2 SYGVKD come from the germline V gene. This CDR3 region has 14 residues. CDR3 sequence: CAIMESPTSYEQYF. The CDR3 DNA reads TGTGCCATCATGGAGAGTCCTACTTCCTACGAGCAGTACTTC.

This rearrangement joins TRBV5-5 to TRBJ2-1, with a tentative D call TRBD1 (6 bases). The CDR3 is made up of 17 amino acids. Trimming took 0 bases from V and 3 from J, leaving 16 bases between them. CDR1 SGHKS and CDR2 YYEKEE come from the germline V gene (reference sequence). The CDR3 spells CASSLGPQDRYYNEQFF. For the CDR3, the DNA is TGTGCCAGCAGCTTGGGTCCCCAGGACAGATACTACAATGAGCAGTTCTTC. The entire variable domain, with the rest obtained from reference TRBV5-5 and TRBJ2-1, is as follows: DAGVTQSPTHLIKTRGQQVTLRCSPISGHKSVSWYQQVLGQGPQFIFQYYEKEERGRGNFPDRFSARQFPNYSSELNVNALLLGDSALYLCASSLGPQDRYYNEQFFGPGTRLTVL.

This clonotype showed up just a few times. The V gene is TRBV4-2, the J gene TRBJ2-3; 8 positions match TRBD2. The CDR3 has 17 residues. With V trimmed by 3 bases and J by 0 bases, 8 bases remained unmatched. Germline values: CDR1 LGHNA, CDR2 YNFKEQ. The CDR3 is CASSQTWSSGSTDTQYF. The CDR3, as DNA: TGTGCCAGCAGCCAGACCTGGTCTAGCGGGAGCACAGATACGCAGTATTTT.

This clonotype showed up many times. This rearrangement joins TRBV6-2 or TRBV6-3 to TRBJ1-1, with 8 positions matching TRBD1. The CDR3 covers 16 residues. Germline-derived CDR1 and CDR2 are MNHEY and SVGEGT. Losses at the gene ends were 2 bases for V and 0 bases for J; bases not matched to a gene: 5. Here the CDR3 reads CASSYRAGGLNTEAFF. CDR3 coding DNA: TGTGCCAGCAGTTACCGGGCAGGGGGCCTGAACACTGAAGCTTTCTTT.

This clonotype was seen ten or more times. The genes are TRBV11-3 and TRBJ1-4; the match to TRBD1 covers 9 bases. Germline V CDR1 and CDR2: SGHNT, YENEEA. The CDR3 covers 16 residues. V gave up 5 bases and J gave up 8 bases; unmatched junction bases: 12. The CDR3 nucleotides are TGTGCCAGCAGCCTTCCGGGACAGGGTGAGGGGGAAAAACTGTTTTTT. Residues: CASSLPGQGEGEKLFF.

This clonotype was counted at least ten times. The chain uses TRBV28 and TRBJ2-1; 10 nucleotides line up with TRBD2. V lost 5 bases, J lost 2 bases, and 9 bases stayed unmatched. There are 17 residues in the CDR3. Germline loops: CDR1 MDHEN, CDR2 SYDVKM. In DNA, the CDR3 is TGTGCCAGCAGTGAGCCAACCGGGACTAGCGCCTACAATGAGCAGTTCTTC. Translation gives CASSEPTGTSAYNEQFF.

This clonotype was detected a few times. The gene calls are TRBV19 and TRBJ2-7; the match to TRBD2 covers 9 bases. CDR1 is LNHDA, CDR2 SQIVND, per germline (reference sequence). Losses at the gene ends were 4 bases for V and 5 bases for J; bases not matched to a gene: 3. The CDR3 runs to 13 residues. The CDR3 sequence: CASSRTSENEQYF. CDR3 DNA sequence: TGTGCCAGTAGTAGGACTAGCGAGAACGAGCAGTACTTC. The entire variable domain, with the rest obtained from reference TRBV19 and TRBJ2-7, is as follows: DGGITQSPKYLFRKEGQNVTLSCEQNLNHDAMYWYRQDPGQGLRLIYYSQIVNDFQKGDIAEGYSVSREKKESFPLTVTSAQKNPTAFYLCASSRTSENEQYFGPGTRLTVT.

In its sample, this clonotype was seen many times. This chain uses TRBV5-1 with TRBJ1-2, with 8 bases matching TRBD1. The CDR3 is made up of 17 amino acids. Looked up from germline, CDR1 is SGHRS and CDR2 is YFSETQ. V lost 0 bases, J lost 2 bases, and 9 bases stayed unmatched. CDR3 bases: TGCGCCAGCAGCTTGGGGGCGACAGGGGACGCCAACTATGGCTACACCTTC. It specifies CASSLGATGDANYGYTF.